This is a list of T cell receptor beta chains from one sample in a study of control samples from healthy donors and cancer patients. TCRdb's table, derived via immunoSEQ multiplex PCR, lists solely in-frame clones and lacks some. The table includes roughly 100,000 clones, 83% detected once. Sequencing was carried out using blood. These receptors were collected from a woman aged 45-59 years in good health. CDR3s include the opening cysteine and the closing phenylalanine or tryptophan. The D gene is left open where the match is weak.

J gene,D gene,V gene,CDR3 protein
TRBJ2-2,TRBD2,TRBV24-1,CATRGLAGAGELFF
TRBJ1-1,TRBD1,TRBV7-3,CASSQAGGTEAFF
TRBJ1-1,-,TRBV19,CASSTRPDRGTEAFF
TRBJ2-7,-,TRBV20-1,CSASRSGRLYEQYF
TRBJ1-6,TRBD1,TRBV2,CASRGRQGAEPLHF
TRBJ1-4,-,TRBV5-1,CASSSSGTPIGGEKLFF
TRBJ1-5,-,TRBV30,CAWSARDGKNQPQHF
TRBJ1-4,-,TRBV6-5,CASSPTATNEKLFF
TRBJ2-3,TRBD2,TRBV19,CASRRTSGRRGDTQYF
TRBJ1-6,TRBD1,TRBV6-6,CASSNQGADTSPLHF
TRBJ1-5,-,TRBV5-1,CASSLDSYSNQPQHF
TRBJ1-5,-,TRBV12-5,CASEGRSLINQPQHF
TRBJ2-5,TRBD1,TRBV11-3,CASSLTFQDRDQETQYF
TRBJ1-1,-,TRBV5-1,CASSEQGSTEAFF
TRBJ1-6,TRBD1,TRBV30,CAWSVLRQGCSPLHF
TRBJ1-5,-,TRBV3-1/TRBV3-2,CASSQGGSQPQHF
TRBJ2-3,TRBD2,TRBV6-2/TRBV6-3,CASSLGLAGTDTQYF
TRBJ2-7,TRBD1,TRBV28,CASGQVYEQYF
TRBJ2-2,TRBD2,TRBV7-8,CASSLSGRENTGELFF
TRBJ2-7,-,TRBV11-2,CASSLAGSYEQYF
TRBJ1-5,TRBD1,TRBV6-2/TRBV6-3,CASSYGGQGNQPQHF
TRBJ2-2,-,TRBV28,CASSPQNTGELFF
TRBJ2-7,-,TRBV10-3,CAISEGSYEQYF
TRBJ2-7,-,TRBV6-6,CASSKGKGPYEQYF
TRBJ1-3,-,TRBV10-3,CAISDAGALPGGNTIYF
TRBJ2-2,-,TRBV14,CASSQGGPYTGELFF
TRBJ1-1,-,TRBV11-3,CASSLVAGKRTEAFF
TRBJ1-1,-,TRBV30,CAWSVRSPTEAFF
TRBJ2-7,TRBD1,TRBV6-5,CASGTVGSYEQYF
TRBJ2-7,-,TRBV3-1/TRBV3-2,CASTIKGLAREQYF
TRBJ2-2,-,TRBV12-2,CASRLLTTQTNTGELFF
TRBJ2-1,-,TRBV7-9,CASSSERRGGNEQFF
TRBJ2-3,-,TRBV5-1,CASSFLIQGPTDTQYF
TRBJ1-1,-,TRBV27,CASSLRGMGGRTEAFF
TRBJ2-7,TRBD1,TRBV6-4,CASSDRTGVYEQYF
TRBJ2-5,-,TRBV7-9,CASSMESLETQYF
TRBJ1-2,TRBD1,TRBV7-9,CASSGTGALGYTF
TRBJ2-1,-,TRBV28,CASSLLDRDNEQFF
TRBJ2-5,-,TRBV7-7,CASSLAPIQGRGETQYF
TRBJ2-1,-,TRBV7-2,CASSLGLGQASGGEQFF
TRBJ2-1,-,TRBV2,CASSRQTNEQFF
TRBJ2-1,-,TRBV29-1,CSVRPMGGGDEQFF